This T cell receptor beta chain was captured in a study of blood T cell repertoires in COVID-19. Study context: Acute-phase and convalescent COVID-19 samples originated in the United States, Italy and Spain. T cells, B-cell-depleted T cells, or PBMCs provided the cDNA or gDNA that served as material.

Per the original methods: Reference gene primer amplification yielded estimated nucleated cell counts. TCRdb's copy holds only in-frame clones and misses some; the assay was immunoSEQ multiplex PCR. V and J calls plus clone size are reproduced from that table; the DNA served to infer D and trimming. The sample comprises tens of thousands of clones, 75% to 95% of which are singletons, and just under 7.5% rests with the top ten. Those enrolled in Seattle joined during active infection and were followed longitudinally afterward. The source is a man aged 35 to 55 with COVID-19, enrolled during active disease. Sequenced sample: peripheral blood.

CDR3 residues: CASTFDSSSYNEQFF. CDR3 bases: TGTGCCAGCACCTTCGACTCGAGCTCCTACAATGAGCAGTTCTTC. The chain joins TRBV5-4 to TRBJ2-1; D remains unclear. V lost 6 bases to trimming and J lost 0 bases, with 13 bases between them. Germline CDR1 reads SGHNT; CDR2 reads YYREEE (reference sequence). The length of the CDR3 is 15 residues.